This T cell receptor (beta chain) appears in the sequencing data of a study of cytomegalovirus exposure and HLA in healthy donors. A multiplex PCR was run with 60 Vbeta primers and 13 Jbeta primers. Source study methods: Later analysis identified tens of millions of unique TCR beta chains, 9 million to 13 million shared. Method: immunoSEQ multiplex PCR; TCRdb's copy keeps in-frame clones and lacks some. Clone size and the V and J calls come from that table; the DNA yielded D and trimming. The data include about 110,000 clones; the top ten clones carry under 7%. Trimming removed 1 base at V and 6 bases at J, with 10 bases between. The V gene's germline CDR1 is MDHEN and CDR2 SYDVKM. CDR3 length: 13 residues.

The clonotype was recovered from a middle-aged man in good health and CMV-seropositive. What was sequenced was PBMCs. This chain uses TRBV28 with TRBJ2-7; D possibly corresponds to TRBD2 (5 bases). DNA for the CDR3: TGTGCCAGCAGTTTATCTCTAGCTCGCGAGCAGTACTTC. It translates to CASSLSLAREQYF.